This T cell receptor (beta chain) was found in a study of regulatory T cells in long-lasting Graves disease. The time point: persistent/refractory GD, antithyroid drugs over 5 years with positive TRAb. After RNA was extracted from PBMCs, the TCR library was made from it. CDR3 length: 14 amino acids. The germline gives CDR1 MNHEY, CDR2 SMNVEV (reference sequence). With 4 bases clipped from V and 7 bases from J, the junction kept 5 bases outside the gene matches. Note on this clonotype: As yet, its antigen is unknown.

Arm-PCR of CDR3 regions and iRepertoire HTBI primers were the basis on which TCR beta libraries were built. One entry per CDR3 protein, called by TCRdb with MiXCR from the multiplex PCR reads. Of 650,000 to 700,000 distinct CDR3 sequences listed, around 30% were seen once; the top ten hold 40% to 55%. The study, taken as a whole, reports: Public clonotype sharing was higher in persistent than newly diagnosed patients.

This sample comprised peripheral blood mononuclear cells (PBMCs), obtained when the disease was refractory, from a patient treated with antithyroid drugs. The chain recombines TRBV27 with TRBJ1-4, with TRBD1 matching over 8 bases. The TCR comes from a female donor with Graves disease. CDR3 loop: CASSSQGAVEKLFF. The CDR3 DNA sequence: TGTGCCAGCAGTTCTCAGGGGGCCGTTGAAAAACTGTTTTTT.